This TCR beta chain was captured in a study of blood T cell repertoires in COVID-19 (dated by TCRdb to about 2020). Regarding the research as a whole: Samples from collaborators originated in the United States, Italy and Spain and spanned both the acute and convalescent phases of COVID-19. The material from the prospective study consisted of cDNA or gDNA derived from T cells, B-cell-depleted T cells, or PBMCs. Subjects who had been exposed to COVID-19, were actively infected with it, or had recovered from it provided the deeply sampled blood TCRbeta repertoires that made up the dataset. The repertoires were released in a freely available public database intended as a resource for research on the immune response to SARS-CoV-2. The samples were drawn from the first 160 participants of the ongoing ImmuneRACE study and from 1,254 subjects provided by 6 global collaborators. Sample metadata almost always included a de-identified subject ID, COVID-19 status, age in years and sex. Where HLA class I and class II types were available, the types were taken from metadata supplied by the sample provider, not from assay-based typing.

Collaborating institutions collected whole blood in K2EDTA tubes following their own protocols. For TCRbeta analysis, collaborators shipped samples as frozen whole blood, isolated PBMCs, or DNA extracted from either of those sample types. TCRbeta CDR3 regions were amplified from genomic DNA using the immunoSEQ Assay, a bias-controlled multiplex PCR. The authors processed their data as follows. The number of nucleated cells in each sample was estimated from the amplification of reference gene primers within the assay. To quantify the absolute abundance of each unique TCRbeta CDR3 rearrangement, sequence reads were collapsed and filtered. For each sample, productive Simpson clonality was calculated as the square root of Simpson's diversity index across productive rearrangements. TCRdb re-hosts the immuneACCESS table, in-frame sequences only. Its copies lack some clones; in the studies checked, an unresolved V gene accounts for under half of them, and the cause for the rest is not known. V and J calls and clone size follow that table, whereas D and trimming were derived from the DNA. Here the sample has some 260,000 clones; approximately 80% occur a single time. Approximately 4% of the sample belongs to the ten largest clones.

Compared with germline, V lacks 8 bases and J lacks 4 bases; bases without a gene match: 10. CDR3 length: 15 amino acids, cysteine to phenylalanine. Of the read, only the CDR3 DNA is kept; its 45 bases are in frame from base 1. The germline V gene (reference sequence) yields LNHNV for CDR1 and YYDKDF for CDR2. For this clone: This receptor's antigen is unknown. Per-base qualities were not stored, and no clone one base away is much larger.

The paper's findings and limits, for the study overall: Clinical and demographic metadata were provided uncurated, with the amount varying by source and participant.

The sequence derives from a woman in her thirties or forties with active or convalescent COVID-19. Input material: peripheral blood. The receptor chain draws on TRBV15 and TRBJ2-7; 11 bases in the middle match TRBD1. CDR3 protein: CATGQGAQRLYEQYF. DNA sequence: TGTGCCACCGGACAGGGGGCCCAGCGACTTTACGAGCAGTACTTC.